This T cell receptor (beta chain) was recorded in a study of radiotherapy plus CTLA-4 blockade in lung cancer. TCRdb keeps only in-frame clones here, not all; method: immunoSEQ multiplex PCR. The data contain 70,000 to 95,000 clones, more than 75% of them singletons. There are 16 residues in the CDR3. Trimming removed 4 bases from V and 1 base from J, with 16 bases in between. From germline, CDR1 is MGHDK and CDR2 SYGVNS. The source material was peripheral blood, sampled from a patient treated with radiotherapy plus ipilimumab. The chain combines TRBV25-1 with TRBJ2-5, with D possibly being TRBD1 (5 bases). The sequence came from a human donor with non-small cell lung cancer that progressed on radiotherapy plus ipilimumab. CDR3 loop: CASSVGTGDIQETQYF. The CDR3 nucleotides are TGTGCCAGCAGTGTAGGAACAGGCGATATCCAAGAGACCCAGTACTTC.